This T cell receptor beta chain was identified in a study of vaccination effects on CD4 cells after COVID-19. Whole-study findings and limits: Clones of infection and vaccine origin contracted markedly late after vaccination.

With the ViraFEST assay, the study expanded antigen-specific CD4+ T cells using viral peptide pools, then sequenced them. Culturing for roughly 9 days preceded CD4+ T cell isolation. Participants completed two doses of the BNT162b2 or mRNA-1273 vaccine. Fresh IL-2-containing medium replaced half the medium on days 3 and 7. The germline V gene encodes CDR1 SGHTA and CDR2 FQGTGA. CDR3 length: 19 amino acids. Trimming shortened V by 4 bases and J by 4 bases, and 25 bases separated the two germline ends. With regard to this clone: Its matching antigen is unknown.

Some clones are missing from TCRdb's copy, which holds only in-frame ones; the method was immunoSEQ multiplex PCR. Of around 59,000 clones detected, approximately 78% appear once; the ten largest clones hold roughly 2%. This chain connects TRBV7-3 to TRBJ2-2, with TRBD2 as a possible D gene (6 bases). Sequencing was performed on CD4+ T cells from PBMCs cultured with HCoV-OC43 spike peptides, taken after COVID-19 vaccination. As to subset: HCoV-OC43 spike overlapping peptide pool stimulation. The receptor was isolated from a human donor who received a COVID-19 vaccine. The CDR3 DNA reads TGTGCCAGCAGCTCCTCGGAGAACGGGCGGGGTCATTCCACCGGGGAGCTGTTTTTT. Its translation is CASSSSENGRGHSTGELFF. The whole variable domain, remainder taken from reference TRBV7-3 and TRBJ2-2, is GAGVSQTPSNKVTEKGKYVELRCDPISGHTALYWYRQSLGQGPEFLIYFQGTGAADDSGLPNDRFFAVRPEGSVSTLKIQRTERGDSAVYLCASSSSENGRGHSTGELFFGEGSRLTVL.